Listed below are T cell receptor beta chains from one sample, sequenced in a study of cytomegalovirus exposure and HLA in healthy donors. TCRdb's table, derived via immunoSEQ multiplex PCR, lists solely in-frame clones and lacks some. The table lists 140,000 or so clones, approximately 80% of them singletons, with about 2.5% in the top ten. Specimen: PBMCs. These receptors all stem from a woman under 30 in good health and CMV-seropositive. The CDR3 runs from the conserved cysteine through the conserved F or W. Each record gives: clone size, V gene, J gene, D gene, CDR3 protein, CDR3 DNA. A D gene is named only where the DNA matches it firmly. Part of the rows lack a size; the others show once, few, many or a class for expanded clones.

>.|TRBV5-4|TRBJ2-3|TRBD2
CASRGGGTDTQYF
TGTGCCAGCAGGGGGGGAGGGACAGATACGCAGTATTTT
>.|TRBV25-1|TRBJ1-3|.
CATWSTVKNTIYF
TGTGCCACCTGGTCTACAGTTAAAAACACCATATATTTT
>.|TRBV2|TRBJ1-5|.
CASSEEVGLRHQPQHF
TGTGCCAGCAGTGAAGAAGTGGGACTAAGGCATCAGCCCCAGCATTTT
>.|TRBV6-1|TRBJ1-1|TRBD1
CASRGQLNTEAFF
TGTGCCAGCAGGGGACAGTTGAACACTGAAGCTTTCTTT
>.|TRBV7-9|TRBJ2-5|TRBD2
CASSLQGSGGVQETQYF
TGTGCCAGCAGCTTACAAGGTAGCGGGGGGGTCCAAGAGACCCAGTACTTC
>.|TRBV5-5|TRBJ2-1|TRBD2
CASSRGLAGGPADEQFF
TGTGCCAGCAGCCGAGGGCTAGCGGGGGGGCCGGCGGATGAGCAGTTCTTC
>once|TRBV25-1|TRBJ1-2|.
CASSENPTGQIPYGYTF
TGTGCCAGCAGTGAAAACCCCACAGGACAGATTCCCTATGGCTACACCTTC
>.|TRBV27|TRBJ2-2|TRBD2
CASSFTRAGGPPRGPGELFF
TGTGCCAGCAGCTTTACTCGGGCGGGGGGGCCCCCTAGAGGTCCCGGGGAGCTGTTTTTT
>.|TRBV28|TRBJ2-1|.
CASSSHLEQFF
TGTGCCAGCAGCTCCCACTTAGAGCAGTTCTTC
>few|TRBV5-1|TRBJ1-2|TRBD1
CASSPGQGTRIYYGYTF
TGCGCCAGCAGCCCAGGACAGGGAACGCGCATATACTATGGCTACACCTTC
>.|TRBV6-6|TRBJ2-7|.
CASTEGSHGRNEQYF
TGTGCCAGCACCGAGGGTAGCCATGGGCGGAACGAGCAGTACTTC
>.|TRBV5-1|TRBJ1-1|TRBD1
CASSGAGGSDPGHTEAFF
TGCGCCAGCAGCGGGGCAGGGGGGAGCGATCCCGGGCACACTGAAGCTTTCTTT
>.|TRBV7-2|TRBJ1-6|TRBD1
CAGSLVPGGLANSPLHF
TGTGCCGGCAGCTTGGTACCAGGGGGGCTAGCCAATTCACCCCTCCACTTT
>.|TRBV29-1|TRBJ1-2|.
CSVGSGQRRLGYTF
TGCAGCGTCGGATCTGGGCAACGAAGGTTAGGCTACACCTTC
>few|TRBV5-1|TRBJ1-1|TRBD1
CASSPAGGDPFF
TGCGCCAGCAGCCCGGCAGGGGGCGATCCTTTCTTT
>few|TRBV18|TRBJ2-1|.
CASSMGGPYNEQFF
TGTGCCAGCTCCATGGGGGGGCCTTACAATGAGCAGTTCTTC
>.|TRBV27|TRBJ1-2|.
CASSRRGGGQPGSYGYTF
TGTGCCAGCAGCCGTAGGGGTGGTGGGCAGCCGGGCTCCTATGGCTACACCTTC
>.|TRBV28|TRBJ2-5|TRBD1
CASSSRDRGTETQYF
TGTGCCAGCAGTTCGCGGGACAGGGGAACAGAGACCCAGTACTTC
>.|TRBV4-2|TRBJ2-7|.
CASSHNTTVANEQYF
TGTGCCAGCAGCCACAATACGACAGTTGCGAACGAGCAGTACTTC
>.|TRBV6-5|TRBJ2-7|.
CASSYSGALSYEQYF
TGTGCCAGCAGTTACTCGGGGGCGCTTTCCTACGAGCAGTACTTC
>.|TRBV9|TRBJ2-3|.
CASSRASTDTQYF
TGTGCCAGCAGTCGAGCTAGCACAGATACGCAGTATTTT
>.|TRBV5-5|TRBJ2-2|.
CASSLLVSGELFF
TGTGCCAGCAGCTTGTTAGTTTCCGGGGAGCTGTTTTTT
>.|TRBV4-1|TRBJ1-1|.
CASSQVASRVATEAFF
TGCGCCAGCAGCCAAGTCGCTTCGCGGGTCGCCACTGAAGCTTTCTTT
>.|TRBV6-5|TRBJ2-1|.
CASSYAGPPSYNEQFF
TGTGCCAGCAGTTACGCAGGGCCCCCCTCCTACAATGAGCAGTTCTTC
>.|TRBV7-2|TRBJ2-1|.
CASSLFGGGAYNEQFF
TGTGCCAGCAGCCTTTTCGGAGGGGGCGCCTACAATGAGCAGTTCTTC
>.|TRBV5-6|TRBJ2-5|.
CASSTDLTQYF
TGTGCCAGCAGCACCGACTTGACCCAGTACTTC
>.|TRBV18|TRBJ1-6|TRBD1
CASSPLAQSGTGNSPLHF
TGTGCCAGCTCACCACTGGCCCAATCCGGGACAGGGAATTCACCCCTCCACTTT
>.|TRBV6-6|TRBJ1-5|.
CASSLLGPQHF
TGTGCCAGCAGTCTCCTCGGGCCCCAGCATTTT
>.|TRBV15|TRBJ1-6|TRBD1
CATSREGQGAFSPLHF
TGTGCCACCAGCAGGGAGGGACAGGGGGCTTTTTCACCCCTCCACTTT